Included here is one T cell receptor beta chain sequence, with context. The target antigen is unknown. V was shortened by 3 bases and J by 4 bases, with 11 bases between the two germline ends. Germline loops: CDR1 SGHTA, CDR2 FQGTGA. The CDR3 extends over 14 amino acids. The sample belongs to a study of blood T cells in healthy people across ages. Broader study findings: It was held that diversity estimates obtained from one million T cells represented underestimates. Comparison with aged donors showed that long-lived donors had more naive CD4+ cells and higher diversity.

Peripheral blood from each donor was collected in a volume of 9.5 to 10 milliliters. It was with a sample-barcoded 5' primer and a J-beta primer mix that a second PCR of about 6 to 12 cycles was run. A template-switch adaptor containing 12 random nucleotides labeled each cDNA molecule. TCRdb redid the calling of the 5' RACE reads with MiXCR, one entry per CDR3 protein. The data contain some 1,500,000 distinct CDR3 sequences, roughly two fifths of them singletons. Sequencing was performed on blood. This TCR was recovered from a woman aged 18-30 years in good health. The chain combines TRBV7-3 with TRBJ2-3; D gene uncertain. In DNA form, the CDR3 reads TGTGCCAGCAGCTTTCTTGGGCTAGCAGATACGCAGTATTTT. It encodes CASSFLGLADTQYF. The full variable domain, with the rest looked up from reference TRBV7-3 and TRBJ2-3, is GAGVSQTPSNKVTEKGKYVELRCDPISGHTALYWYRQSLGQGPEFLIYFQGTGAADDSGLPNDRFFAVRPEGSVSTLKIQRTERGDSAVYLCASSFLGLADTQYFGPGTRLTVL.